The 17 T cell receptor beta chains in this list originate from one sample, sequenced in a study of shared clonotypes between healthy human individuals. Assay used: immunoSEQ multiplex PCR; TCRdb lists only in-frame clones, some missing. Among some 1 million clones listed, about three quarters were seen once. The sample comprised memory CD4+ T cells sorted from blood. The subset here: CD45RA-negative fraction. The receptors were gathered from a man aged 18-30 years in good health.

This clone was counted only a few times. The V and J genes are TRBV19 and TRBJ2-5; a weak D match, TRBD1 (6 bases). The germline V and J ends were trimmed by 1 base and 6 bases, with 9 bases remaining between them. This CDR3 contains 13 residues. Germline assignment: CDR1 LNHDA and CDR2 SQIVND (reference sequence). In nucleotides, the CDR3 is TGTGCCAGTAGTATAGGAGGGGGAAAGACCCAGTACTTC. Protein sequence: CASSIGGGKTQYF.

The CDR3: CASSAGQGYGYTF. In nucleotides, the CDR3 is TGTGCCAGTAGTGCGGGACAGGGGTATGGCTACACCTTC. The chain joins TRBV19 to TRBJ1-2; 10 bases map to TRBD1. J lost 5 bases, V lost 5 bases, and 2 bases had no gene match. Germline lookup yields CDR1 LNHDA and CDR2 SQIVND (reference sequence). The CDR3 is 13 residues long.

The J gene is TRBJ2-7, the V gene TRBV28; D gene unclear. CDR1 and CDR2 from the germline V gene are MDHEN and SYDVKM. V lost 5 bases and J lost 0, with 14 bases in between. There are 15 residues in the CDR3. The CDR3 region is CASSLPALSSYEQYF. As DNA, the CDR3 is TGTGCCAGCAGTCTACCGGCCCTGAGCTCCTACGAGCAGTACTTC.

This chain connects TRBV9 to TRBJ2-5; no firm D call. The CDR3 covers 13 residues. Trimming cost V 2 bases and J 5 bases, with 10 bases left between them. CDR1 is SGDLS, CDR2 YYNGEE, per germline. CDR3 protein: CASSVSGWETQYF. The DNA of the CDR3 is TGTGCCAGCAGCGTTTCGGGTTGGGAGACCCAGTACTTC.

This clone was seen many times. This sequence joins TRBV28 and TRBJ1-2; 10 bases map to TRBD1. V dropped 4 bases and J dropped 7; count of bases not matched to a gene: 12. The CDR3 is 16 residues long. The V gene's germline CDR1 is MDHEN and CDR2 SYDVKM. The CDR3 sequence: CASSSGGRGQGSGYTF. For the CDR3, the DNA is TGTGCCAGCAGTTCAGGGGGAAGGGGACAGGGGTCTGGCTACACCTTC.

The rearrangement links TRBV10-2 to TRBJ2-7, with 13 bases that match TRBD2. The CDR3 length is 15 residues. Germline V gene lookup returns CDR1 WSHSY and CDR2 SAAADI. V lost 8 bases, J lost 0 bases, and 4 bases stayed unmatched. The CDR3 DNA is TGCGCCAGCGGACTAGCGGGGGTTAGCTCCTACGAGCAGTACTTC. Translated, it gives CASGLAGVSSYEQYF.

The genes are TRBV11-2 and TRBJ1-1; the D gene is possibly TRBD1 (6 bases). Germline lookup yields CDR1 SGHAT and CDR2 FQNNGV. Trimming shortened V by 5 bases and J by 1 base, and 11 bases separated the two germline ends. The CDR3 is 14 residues long. CDR3 sequence: CASSRGLENTEAFF. The CDR3, as DNA: TGTGCCAGCAGCCGGGGGCTTGAGAACACTGAAGCTTTCTTT.

This clone was seen only a few times. The same CDR3 is also encoded by other DNA sequences in this sample. The chain links TRBV30 to TRBJ1-1; TRBD1 might be the D (6 bases). Trimming pared 1 base from V and 2 bases from J, leaving 8 bases between. CDR1 and CDR2 (germline): GTSNPN, SVGIG (reference sequence). CDR3 length: 13 residues. This CDR3 reads CAWSGQVNTEAFF. As DNA, the CDR3 is TGTGCCTGGAGTGGACAGGTCAACACTGAAGCTTTCTTT.

The chain recombines TRBV4-1 with TRBJ2-1; 8 bases are shared with TRBD1. The CDR3 extends over 16 amino acids. After removal of 4 bases from V and 3 bases from J, the junction contained 8 bases not matched to a gene. CDR1 is MGHRA, CDR2 YSYEKL, per germline. The CDR3 here is CASSRTGTGNYNEQFF. The CDR3 nucleotides read TGCGCCAGCAGCCGTACCGGGACAGGAAACTACAATGAGCAGTTCTTC.

This clone was counted a single time. This chain links TRBV5-6 with TRBJ2-7; tentatively, D is TRBD2 (5 bases). Deletions cut 1 base from V and 7 bases from J, with 21 bases between. Germline V gives CDR1 SGHDT, CDR2 YYEEEE. The CDR3 runs 16 residues. For the CDR3, the DNA is TGTGCCAGCAGCTTGAAGATCGCGGGTCCGGGGTGGGAGCAGTACTTC. Amino acid sequence: CASSLKIAGPGWEQYF.

The chain uses TRBV5-6 and TRBJ2-2, with TRBD2 matching 9 bases. V lost 1 base to trimming and J lost 5 bases; unmatched junction nucleotides: 3. The CDR3 is made up of 15 amino acids. Germline CDR1 and CDR2: SGHDT and YYEEEE. CDR3 in amino acids: CASSLIAGDTGELFF. DNA for the CDR3: TGTGCCAGCAGCTTGATAGCGGGGGATACCGGGGAGCTGTTTTTT.

This clone has only one observation. The J gene is TRBJ2-1, the V gene TRBV10-3; 8 nucleotides line up with TRBD2. From germline, CDR1 is ENHRY and CDR2 SYGVKD. Germline trimming cut 5 bases from V and 2 bases from J; bases unmatched to any gene: 11. This CDR3 has 17 residues. Written as DNA, the CDR3 is TGTGCCATCAGTTCACCTAGCGGGCGGGGGGCCTACAATGAGCAGTTCTTC. Translating it yields CAISSPSGRGAYNEQFF.

The chain recombines TRBV9 with TRBJ2-5, with D tentatively TRBD2 (6 bases). Per germline, CDR1 SGDLS and CDR2 YYNGEE. V dropped 1 base and J dropped 6 bases, with 13 bases sitting between them. There are 14 residues in the CDR3. CDR3 amino acids: CASSVSPGEKTQYF. DNA for the CDR3: TGTGCCAGCAGCGTATCACCGGGGGAAAAGACCCAGTACTTC. The full variable domain, completed using reference TRBV9 and TRBJ2-5, is DSGVTQTPKHLITATGQRVTLRCSPRSGDLSVYWYQQSLDQGLQFLIQYYNGEERAKGNILERFSAQQFPDLHSELNLSSLELGDSALYFCASSVSPGEKTQYFGPGTRLLVL.

V gene TRBV5-5 combines with J gene TRBJ1-2; tentative D call: TRBD1 (6 bases). Germline V gene sequence: CDR1 SGHKS, CDR2 YYEKEE (reference sequence). V was shortened by 0 bases and J by 8 bases, with 14 bases between the two germline ends. The CDR3 spans 14 residues. In DNA, the CDR3 is TGTGCCAGCAGCTTGGTACAGGGAGTTCTGGGCTACACCTTC. Its protein product is CASSLVQGVLGYTF. The full variable domain, its missing parts supplied by reference TRBV5-5 and TRBJ1-2, is DAGVTQSPTHLIKTRGQQVTLRCSPISGHKSVSWYQQVLGQGPQFIFQYYEKEERGRGNFPDRFSARQFPNYSSELNVNALLLGDSALYLCASSLVQGVLGYTFGSGTRLTVV.

The J gene is TRBJ2-5, the V gene TRBV5-4; no clear D. The CDR3 is 13 amino acids. V was cut by 4 bases and J by 1 base, with 8 bases left in between. Germline V gives CDR1 SGHNT, CDR2 YYREEE (reference sequence). This CDR3 is CASSPTAQETQYF. The CDR3 bases are TGTGCCAGCAGCCCTACAGCCCAAGAGACCCAGTACTTC. Filled out from reference TRBV5-4 and TRBJ2-5, the complete variable domain reads ETGVTQSPTHLIKTRGQQVTLRCSSQSGHNTVSWYQQALGQGPQFIFQYYREEENGRGNFPPRFSGLQFPNYSSELNVNALELDDSALYLCASSPTAQETQYFGPGTRLLVL.

V usage is TRBV5-1 and J usage is TRBJ2-5; either TRBD1 or TRBD2 may supply D (6 bases each). CDR1 is SGHRS, CDR2 YFSETQ, per germline. The V end was cut by 0 bases, the J end by 1 base, with 13 bases between. The CDR3 is 16 amino acids. Here the CDR3 DNA reads TGCGCCAGCAGCTTGGGAGGTTGGGGGGCCCAAGAGACCCAGTACTTC. This encodes CASSLGGWGAQETQYF.

The sample holds many counts of this clone. CDR3 in amino acids: CASSEANVGSPLHF. The CDR3 DNA reads TGCGCCAGCAGCGAGGCGAACGTAGGCTCACCCCTCCACTTT. This chain connects TRBV5-1 to TRBJ1-6, with D hard to call. Germline-derived CDR1 and CDR2 are SGHRS and YFSETQ. The CDR3 covers 14 residues. Trimming stripped 4 bases from V and 10 bases from J, with 15 bases between.